These 27 T cell receptor beta chains originate from one sample sequenced in a study of blood T cell repertoires in COVID-19. Using immunoSEQ multiplex PCR, the repertoire was profiled, and TCRdb retains in-frame clones only, with some absent. This repertoire shows about 90,000 clones, 90% found once; its top ten account for about 5%. The sequenced material came from peripheral blood. The receptors come from a man aged 50 to 59 with acute or convalescent COVID-19.

The V gene is TRBV19, the J gene TRBJ1-5; D gene ambiguous. Trimming pared 4 bases from V and 6 bases from J, leaving 13 bases between. The V gene's germline CDR1 is LNHDA and CDR2 SQIVND (reference sequence). The CDR3 has 14 amino acids. DNA for the CDR3: TGTGCCAGTAGTAGCGGCGGGTGGGGTCAGCCCCAGCATTTT. It translates to CASSSGGWGQPQHF.

The V gene is TRBV27, the J gene TRBJ2-3; TRBD1 aligns across 9 bases. The germline gives CDR1 MNHEY, CDR2 SMNVEV (reference sequence). The CDR3 has 14 amino acids. Trimming at V came to 8 bases and at J to 1 base, leaving 4 bases not matched to a gene. DNA for the CDR3: TGTGCCAGCCTGGACAGGGGAGGCACAGATACGCAGTATTTT. Amino acids: CASLDRGGTDTQYF.

V and J are TRBV10-3 and TRBJ1-2, with 8 bases aligning to TRBD1. Germline V gene lookup returns CDR1 ENHRY and CDR2 SYGVKD. V dropped 10 bases and J dropped 8; count of bases not matched to a gene: 12. This CDR3 is built from 13 residues. CDR3 nucleotide sequence: TGTGCCACTATCTCGGACAGGGAGTACGGCTACACCTTC. Translated, it gives CATISDREYGYTF.

This sequence joins TRBV6-2 or TRBV6-3 and TRBJ1-5, with D tentatively TRBD1 (6 bases). Between the trimmed V and J ends, which lost 3 bases and 7 bases, there was a span of 10 bases. Per the germline V gene, CDR1 is MNHEY and CDR2 is SVGEGT. This CDR3 is built from 13 residues. CDR3 sequence (DNA): TGTGCCAGCAGTTATGGGGGCAGGCAGCCCCAGCATTTT. Amino acid sequence: CASSYGGRQPQHF.

The chain is built from TRBV11-2 and TRBJ2-3; 9 bases agree with TRBD1. In germline, CDR1 is SGHAT, CDR2 FQNNGV. Trimming took 5 bases from V and 4 from J; bases not matched to a gene: 10. This CDR3 comprises 16 residues. The CDR3 coding sequence is TGTGCCAGCAGCCCGGGACAGGGATTTTATTCAGATACGCAGTATTTT. Protein: CASSPGQGFYSDTQYF.

The gene calls are TRBV7-2 and TRBJ2-3; TRBD1 might be the D (5 bases). There are 15 residues in the CDR3. Germline lookup yields CDR1 SGHTA and CDR2 FQGNSA. V lost 4 bases and J 0 bases, leaving 11 bases between the germline ends. In DNA, the CDR3 is TGTGCCAGCAGCTCCGACAGAGTCAGCACAGATACGCAGTATTTT. Protein product: CASSSDRVSTDTQYF.

This chain connects TRBV7-9 to TRBJ2-1; D is ambiguous. Germline loops: CDR1 SEHNR, CDR2 FQNEAQ (reference sequence). CDR3 length: 12 residues. The V end lost 5 bases, the J end lost 4 bases, and 6 bases lay between the germline ends. Here the CDR3 DNA reads TGTGCCAGCAGCCCAGGTTACAATGAGCAGTTCTTC. Protein product: CASSPGYNEQFF.

The V and J genes are TRBV12-3 or TRBV12-4 and TRBJ1-1; D is unresolved. The V and J ends lost 11 bases and 4 bases respectively, with 11 bases between them. The CDR3 has 11 residues. The chain's CDR3 is CAATQSTEAFF. The DNA for the CDR3 is TGTGCCGCAACACAGTCCACTGAAGCTTTCTTT.

The chain couples TRBV14 to TRBJ1-2; D ambiguous. The CDR3 has 14 residues. Germline lookup yields CDR1 SGHDN and CDR2 FVKESK. V gave up 0 bases and J gave up 4 bases, with 9 bases separating them. The CDR3 coding sequence is TGTGCCAGCAGCCAAGACCTTGGGAGCTATGGCTACACCTTC. This encodes CASSQDLGSYGYTF.

CDR3 amino acids: CASGLGTGTVQETQYF. CDR3 coding DNA: TGTGCTAGTGGTTTGGGAACAGGGACAGTGCAAGAGACCCAGTACTTC. The chain joins TRBV12-5 to TRBJ2-5; 7 bases map to TRBD1. The CDR3 runs 16 residues. Germline CDR1 LGHNT, CDR2 FRNRAP. V dropped 1 base and J dropped 2; count of bases not matched to a gene: 7.

The V gene is TRBV6-1, the J gene TRBJ1-2; TRBD1 is a possible D gene (5 bases). This CDR3 comprises 15 residues. The germline V and J ends were trimmed by 2 bases and 4 bases, with 14 bases remaining between them. Germline-derived CDR1 and CDR2 are MNHNS and SASEGT. The CDR3, as DNA: TGTGCCAGCAGTGAAAATGGGGCGGGGGGCTATGGCTACACCTTC. Translated: CASSENGAGGYGYTF.

The J gene is TRBJ1-1, the V gene TRBV5-5; no clear D. Per the germline V gene, CDR1 is SGHKS and CDR2 is YYEKEE (reference sequence). The CDR3 consists of 14 residues. Trimming took 0 bases from V and 4 from J, leaving 10 bases between them. The CDR3 nucleotides are TGTGCCAGCAGCTTGGCCCCGGCGGGCACTGAAGCTTTCTTT. Its translation: CASSLAPAGTEAFF. The complete variable domain, with remaining parts taken from reference TRBV5-5 and TRBJ1-1, reads DAGVTQSPTHLIKTRGQQVTLRCSPISGHKSVSWYQQVLGQGPQFIFQYYEKEERGRGNFPDRFSARQFPNYSSELNVNALLLGDSALYLCASSLAPAGTEAFFGQGTRLTVV.

The chain employs TRBV14 and TRBJ2-7, with a possible D match to TRBD2 (6 bases). CDR1 is SGHDN, CDR2 FVKESK, per germline. Trimming removed 0 bases at V and 7 bases at J, with 16 bases between. The CDR3 runs to 15 residues. The CDR3 spells CASSQDSHYRGEQYF. The CDR3 region has the DNA TGTGCCAGCAGCCAAGATTCGCACTACCGGGGGGAGCAGTACTTC.

This clone was seen more than once but under ten times. This chain connects TRBV6-5 to TRBJ2-3; 8 bases are shared with TRBD1. CDR3 length: 15 residues. V lost 5 bases to trimming and J lost 1 base; unmatched junction nucleotides: 5. Germline CDR1 is MNHEY and CDR2 is SVGAGI. CDR3 sequence: CASSLRRGRTDTQYF. CDR3 in DNA: TGTGCCAGCAGTCTCCGCAGGGGGCGCACAGATACGCAGTATTTT.

V and J are TRBV4-1 and TRBJ2-1, with TRBD2 matching 11 bases. The ends lost 1 base at V and 13 bases at J; junction bases unmatched: 12. The germline CDR1 and CDR2 sequences are MGHRA and YSYEKL. The CDR3 is made up of 16 amino acids. Written as DNA, the CDR3 is TGCGCCAGCAGCCAAGGAGGAACTAGCGGGAGTCTTGCACAGTTCTTC. Protein sequence: CASSQGGTSGSLAQFF.

This clone has only one observation. The CDR3 DNA sequence: TGTGCCAGCAGTGGGATCCGGGGACAGGCGGGCGGGGAGCTGTTTTTT. It translates to CASSGIRGQAGGELFF. The V gene is TRBV6-1, the J gene TRBJ2-2, with 8 bases aligning to TRBD1. Germline V gives CDR1 MNHNS, CDR2 SASEGT. The CDR3 contains 16 residues. J was trimmed by 7 bases and V by 4 bases; bases with no gene match: 11.

The chain recombines TRBV13 with TRBJ2-7, with D possibly being TRBD2 (5 bases). The CDR3 runs 15 residues. Trimming shortened V by 5 bases and J by 2 bases, and 16 bases separated the two germline ends. CDR1 is PRHDT, CDR2 FYEKMQ, per germline (reference sequence). CDR3 residues: CASSARPVGAYEQYF. CDR3 sequence (DNA): TGTGCCAGCAGCGCCCGCCCCGTGGGAGCCTACGAGCAGTACTTC.

The chain couples TRBV19 to TRBJ2-4, with 9 bases lining up with TRBD1. Losses at the gene ends were 2 bases for V and 0 bases for J; bases not matched to a gene: 8. CDR3 length equals 18 residues. CDR1 and CDR2 (germline): LNHDA, SQIVND (reference sequence). Here the CDR3 reads CASSISGQGILAKNIQYF. CDR3 bases: TGTGCCAGTAGTATATCCGGACAGGGGATATTAGCCAAAAACATTCAGTACTTC.

This chain joins TRBV3-1 (or the pseudogene TRBV3-2) and TRBJ2-3; TRBD2 agrees at 9 bases. There are 20 residues in the CDR3. J gave up 3 bases and V 2 bases, and 18 bases lay outside the gene matches. Germline V gene data show CDR1 as LGHDT and CDR2 as YNNKEL (reference sequence). The CDR3 coding sequence is TGTGCCAGCAGCCAATCCCCGCGTAGCGGGAGTTTAAGGAGGACAGATACGCAGTATTTT. It yields the protein CASSQSPRSGSLRRTDTQYF.

This chain connects TRBV5-5 to TRBJ2-2, with 11 positions matching TRBD2. V lost 3 bases and J lost 5; bases outside the gene matches: 6. Germline V gene lookup returns CDR1 SGHKS and CDR2 YYEKEE (reference sequence). The CDR3 extends over 16 amino acids. The CDR3 bases are TGTGCCAGCAGCTCCACTAGCGGGAGATGGACCGGGGAGCTGTTTTTT. It is translated as CASSSTSGRWTGELFF.

The gene calls are TRBV6-4 and TRBJ2-2; tentative D call: TRBD2 (6 bases). This CDR3 has 14 amino acids. Germline values: CDR1 MRHNA, CDR2 SNTAGT. Trimming took 5 bases from V and 5 from J, leaving 12 bases between them. DNA of the CDR3: TGTGCCAGCAGTTTGGACTACCGTACCGGGGAGCTGTTTTTT. Encoded protein: CASSLDYRTGELFF.

This chain joins TRBV7-2 and TRBJ2-7; TRBD1 agrees at 8 bases. The ends lost 1 base at V and 4 bases at J; junction bases unmatched: 9. CDR3 length: 16 residues. The germline V gene has CDR1 SGHTA and CDR2 FQGNSA. The CDR3 coding sequence is TGTGCCAGCAGCTTAGACGGGTCGGACAGGGTATACGAGCAGTACTTC. Translating it yields CASSLDGSDRVYEQYF.

The chain combines TRBV6-5 with TRBJ1-2; TRBD1 matches at 8 bases. This CDR3 region has 14 residues. The V gene's germline CDR1 is MNHEY and CDR2 SVGAGI. V lost 6 bases, J lost 5 bases, and 8 bases stayed unmatched. The CDR3 reads CASSPADRDYGYTF. The CDR3, as DNA: TGTGCCAGCAGCCCCGCGGACAGGGATTATGGCTACACCTTC.

The chain uses TRBV5-6 and TRBJ2-1; 8 nucleotides match TRBD2. The length of the CDR3 is 16 residues. Per the germline V gene, CDR1 is SGHDT and CDR2 is YYEEEE. The trim removed 3 bases at V and 2 bases at J, leaving 7 bases unmatched. CDR3 sequence reads: CASSSSAGVAYNEQFF. For the CDR3, the DNA is TGTGCCAGCAGCTCCTCAGCGGGAGTGGCCTACAATGAGCAGTTCTTC.

V usage is TRBV5-1 and J usage is TRBJ2-5; 10 positions agree with TRBD2. V trimming: 4 bases; J trimming: 5 bases; junction bases outside the gene matches: 8. CDR3 size: 15 residues. Per the germline V gene, CDR1 is SGHRS and CDR2 is YFSETQ. This chain's CDR3 is CASSEASGSWETQYF. The CDR3 DNA reads as TGCGCCAGCAGCGAGGCTAGCGGGAGTTGGGAGACCCAGTACTTC.

The rearrangement joins TRBV24-1 to TRBJ2-2; 10 bases map to TRBD1. CDR3 length equals 16 residues. The V segment lost 5 bases and the J segment 2 bases; nucleotides outside the gene matches: 4. Germline CDR1 and CDR2: KGHDR and SFDVKD. Here the CDR3 reads CATSGRQGANTGELFF. The CDR3 DNA reads as TGTGCCACCAGTGGCAGACAGGGGGCCAACACCGGGGAGCTGTTTTTT.

The chain joins TRBV5-4 to TRBJ2-3, with D perhaps TRBD2 (5 bases). The CDR3 has 14 amino acids. The germline V gene has CDR1 SGHNT and CDR2 YYREEE (reference sequence). The germline V and J ends were trimmed by 6 bases and 2 bases, with 13 bases remaining between them. CDR3 loop: CASTPQGLTDTQYF. CDR3 coding DNA: TGTGCCAGCACCCCTCAAGGACTCACAGATACGCAGTATTTT.